Listed here is a single TCR beta chain. Its specificity is unknown. With a J-beta primer mix and a sample-barcoded 5' primer, a second PCR ran about 7 to 12 cycles. Every molecule of cDNA carried a tag from a template-switch adaptor with 12 random nucleotides. The yield of each sample was at least 2.5 million CDR3-containing paired-end reads. TCRdb called the 5' RACE reads again in MiXCR, with one record for every CDR3 protein. The profile shows about 2 million distinct CDR3 sequences, roughly 52% of them singletons. The record originates from a study of blood T cells in healthy people across ages. Study-wide points: Measured against age, TCR beta diversity per million T cells decreased in a roughly linear manner. Both higher diversity and more naive CD4+ cells marked long-lived donors when set against aged donors.

J lost 0 bases, V lost 3 bases, and 8 bases had no gene match. Germline V gene sequence: CDR1 MNHEY, CDR2 SMNVEV (reference sequence). The CDR3 length is 18 residues. The sequence was collected from a woman in her thirties or forties in good health. The sequencing sample was made of blood. The chain combines TRBV27 with TRBJ2-1, with 10 bases fitting TRBD2. The CDR3 region is CASSFLSSGGISYNEQFF. Written as DNA, the CDR3 is TGTGCCAGCAGTTTCCTGTCTAGCGGGGGTATCTCCTACAATGAGCAGTTCTTC.